Below, 9 T cell receptor beta chains from the same sample are listed, as sequenced in a study of blood T cell repertoires in COVID-19. TCRdb's copy holds only in-frame clones and misses some; the assay was immunoSEQ multiplex PCR. The sample yields around 480,000 clones, about nine tenths seen once. Material for sequencing was PBMCs or T cells enriched from blood (not recorded which). All receptors derive from a woman between 18 and 30 years old who had recovered from COVID-19.

This clone turned up a few times. The chain joins TRBV27 to TRBJ1-1; TRBD1 agrees at 8 bases. Trimming removed 5 bases from V and 5 bases from J; junction bases left unmatched: 7. The CDR3 runs 14 residues. The V gene's germline CDR1 is MNHEY and CDR2 SMNVEV (reference sequence). This chain's CDR3 is CASSPGTGLTEAFF. The CDR3 DNA reads TGTGCCAGCAGTCCCGGGACAGGATTGACTGAAGCTTTCTTT.

This clone was observed a few times. V is TRBV4-1 and J is TRBJ2-3; a possible D gene is TRBD2 (5 bases). This CDR3 contains 15 residues. Germline CDR1 MGHRA, CDR2 YSYEKL. Trimming took off 4 bases at V and 4 bases at J, with 15 bases between the two ends. CDR3 sequence: CASSRATSPPDTQYF. The CDR3 DNA is TGCGCCAGCAGCCGCGCTACTAGTCCCCCAGATACGCAGTATTTT.

The chain combines TRBV3-1 (or the pseudogene TRBV3-2) with TRBJ1-2, with D perhaps TRBD1 (5 bases). This CDR3 is 16 amino acids long. V was trimmed by 2 bases and J by 7 bases, leaving 20 bases between them. Germline CDR1 reads LGHDT; CDR2 reads YNNKEL (reference sequence). In DNA form, the CDR3 reads TGTGCCAGCAGCCAATTTAGCGGGGCCTCCAGTAGTGGCTACACCTTC. It specifies CASSQFSGASSSGYTF.

The chain uses TRBV11-2 and TRBJ2-7; D unclear. Trimming left V 1 base short and J 0 bases short, with 7 bases between. Germline loops: CDR1 SGHAT, CDR2 FQNNGV. This CDR3 region has 14 residues. As DNA, the CDR3 is TGTGCCAGCAGCTTAGTAACAGACTCCTACGAGCAGTACTTC. This encodes CASSLVTDSYEQYF. The full variable domain, its missing parts supplied by reference TRBV11-2 and TRBJ2-7, is EAGVAQSPRYKIIEKRQSVAFWCNPISGHATLYWYQQILGQGPKLLIQFQNNGVVDDSQLPKDRFSAERLKGVDSTLKIQPAKLEDSAVYLCASSLVTDSYEQYFGPGTRLTVT.

The chain employs TRBV11-3 and TRBJ2-2; 7 nucleotides agree with TRBD1. The germline gives CDR1 SGHNT, CDR2 YENEEA. The CDR3 spans 14 residues. Losses at the gene ends were 6 bases for V and 3 bases for J; bases not matched to a gene: 4. Here the CDR3 DNA reads TGTGCCAGCAGTCCCGACAGGGACACCGGGGAGCTGTTTTTT. Its translation: CASSPDRDTGELFF.

This chain joins TRBV4-1 and TRBJ1-2, with unresolved D. The CDR3 contains 15 residues. The V end lost 0 bases, the J end lost 3 bases, and 11 bases lay between the germline ends. Germline assignment: CDR1 MGHRA and CDR2 YSYEKL. CDR3 DNA: TGCGCCAGCAGCCAAGAAGATAGAAGCTACTATGGCTACACCTTC. It encodes CASSQEDRSYYGYTF.

The chain links TRBV20-1 to TRBJ1-1; TRBD1 matches at 7 bases. The length of the CDR3 is 14 residues. The V and J ends lost 3 bases and 1 base, in that order; junction bases with no gene match: 5. CDR1 is DFQATT, CDR2 SNEGSKA, per germline (reference sequence). The CDR3 reads CSASSGQANTEAFF. CDR3 DNA: TGCAGTGCTAGTTCTGGACAGGCGAACACTGAAGCTTTCTTT.

V and J are TRBV6-5 and TRBJ1-4; the D gene is possibly TRBD1 (5 bases). The CDR3 has 15 residues. Germline loops: CDR1 MNHEY, CDR2 SVGAGI. With 7 bases removed from V and 7 bases from J, the gap between germline ends came to 19 bases. The CDR3 loop is CASKEQSKRGEKLFF. The CDR3 DNA sequence: TGTGCCAGCAAGGAACAGTCAAAAAGGGGTGAAAAACTGTTTTTT.

The CDR3 DNA sequence: TGTGCCAGCAGCCAAGTCGGCCGCACGGGGGAGACCCAGTACTTC. Encoded protein: CASSQVGRTGETQYF. V gene TRBV3-1 (or the pseudogene TRBV3-2) combines with J gene TRBJ2-5; tentative D call: TRBD2 (5 bases). Per germline, CDR1 LGHDT and CDR2 YNNKEL (reference sequence). The V and J ends lost 1 base and 5 bases respectively, with 14 bases between them. The CDR3 totals 15 residues.